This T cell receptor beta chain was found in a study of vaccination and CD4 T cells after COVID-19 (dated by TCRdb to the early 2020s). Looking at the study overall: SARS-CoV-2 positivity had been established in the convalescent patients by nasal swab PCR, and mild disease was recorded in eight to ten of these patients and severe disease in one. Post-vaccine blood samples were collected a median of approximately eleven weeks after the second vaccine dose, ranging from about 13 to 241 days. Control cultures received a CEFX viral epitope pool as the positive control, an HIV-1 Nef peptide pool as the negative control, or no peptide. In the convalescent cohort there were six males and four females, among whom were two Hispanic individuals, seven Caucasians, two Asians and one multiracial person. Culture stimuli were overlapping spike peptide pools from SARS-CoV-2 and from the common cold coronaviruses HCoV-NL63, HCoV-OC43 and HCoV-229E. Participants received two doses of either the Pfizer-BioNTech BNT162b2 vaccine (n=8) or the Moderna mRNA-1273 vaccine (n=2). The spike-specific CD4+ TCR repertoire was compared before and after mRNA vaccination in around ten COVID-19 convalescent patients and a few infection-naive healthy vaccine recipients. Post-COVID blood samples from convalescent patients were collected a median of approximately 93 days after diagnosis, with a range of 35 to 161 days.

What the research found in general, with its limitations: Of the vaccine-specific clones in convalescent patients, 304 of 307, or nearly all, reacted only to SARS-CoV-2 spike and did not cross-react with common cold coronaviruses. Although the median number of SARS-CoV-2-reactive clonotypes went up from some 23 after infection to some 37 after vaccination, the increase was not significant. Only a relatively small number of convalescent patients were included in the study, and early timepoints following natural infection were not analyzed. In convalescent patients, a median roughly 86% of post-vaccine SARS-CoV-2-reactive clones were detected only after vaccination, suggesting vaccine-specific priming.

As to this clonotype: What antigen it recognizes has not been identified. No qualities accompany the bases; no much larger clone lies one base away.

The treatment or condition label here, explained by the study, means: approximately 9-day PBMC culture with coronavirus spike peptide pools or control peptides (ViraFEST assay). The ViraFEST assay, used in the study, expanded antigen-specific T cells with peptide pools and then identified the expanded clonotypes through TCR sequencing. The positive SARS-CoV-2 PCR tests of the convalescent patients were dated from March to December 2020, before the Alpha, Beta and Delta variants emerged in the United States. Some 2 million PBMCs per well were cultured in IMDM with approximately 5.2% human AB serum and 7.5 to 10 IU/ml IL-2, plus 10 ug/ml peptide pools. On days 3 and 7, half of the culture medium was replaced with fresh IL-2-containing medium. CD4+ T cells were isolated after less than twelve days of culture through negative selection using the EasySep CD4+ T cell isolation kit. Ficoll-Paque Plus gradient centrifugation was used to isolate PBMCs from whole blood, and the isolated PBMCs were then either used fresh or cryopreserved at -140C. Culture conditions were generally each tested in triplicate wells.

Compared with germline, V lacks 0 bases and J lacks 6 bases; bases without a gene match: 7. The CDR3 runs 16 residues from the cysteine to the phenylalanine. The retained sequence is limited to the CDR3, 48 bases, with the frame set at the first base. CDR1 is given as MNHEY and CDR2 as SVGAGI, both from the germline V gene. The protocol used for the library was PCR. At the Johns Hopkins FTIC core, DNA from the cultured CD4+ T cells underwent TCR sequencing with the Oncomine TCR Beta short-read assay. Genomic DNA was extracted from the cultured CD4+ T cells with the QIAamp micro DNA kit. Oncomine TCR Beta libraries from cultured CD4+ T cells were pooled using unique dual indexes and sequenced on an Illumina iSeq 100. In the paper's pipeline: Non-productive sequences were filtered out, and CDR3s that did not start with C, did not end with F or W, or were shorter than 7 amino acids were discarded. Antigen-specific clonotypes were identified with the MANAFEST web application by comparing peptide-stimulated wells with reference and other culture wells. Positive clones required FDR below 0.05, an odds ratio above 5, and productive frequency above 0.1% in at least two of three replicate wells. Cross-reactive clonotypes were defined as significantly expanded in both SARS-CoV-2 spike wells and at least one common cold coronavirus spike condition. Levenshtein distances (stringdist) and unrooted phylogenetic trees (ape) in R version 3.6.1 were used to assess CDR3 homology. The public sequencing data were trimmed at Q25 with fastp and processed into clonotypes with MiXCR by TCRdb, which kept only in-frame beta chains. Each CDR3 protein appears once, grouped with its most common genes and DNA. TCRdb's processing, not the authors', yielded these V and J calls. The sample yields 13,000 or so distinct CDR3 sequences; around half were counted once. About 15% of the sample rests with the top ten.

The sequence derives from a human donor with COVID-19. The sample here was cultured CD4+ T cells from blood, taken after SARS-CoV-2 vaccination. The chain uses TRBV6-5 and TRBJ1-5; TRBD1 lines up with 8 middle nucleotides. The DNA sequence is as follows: TGTGCCAGCAGTTACTCCGCAGGGACAGGTGTTCAGCCCCAGCATTTT. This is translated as CASSYSAGTGVQPQHF.